This T cell receptor beta chain was recovered during a study of T cells in Graves' hyperthyroidism and ophthalmopathy. Many counts were recorded for this clonotype. The investigators amplified TCR beta CDR3 regions from RNA transcripts. The HTBI primer set was used in a first-round RT-PCR of the TCR CDR3. One entry per CDR3 protein results from TCRdb running MiXCR on the multiplex PCR reads. The sample lists 600,000 to 800,000 distinct CDR3 sequences, roughly 32% occurring once. Sequences were obtained from blood. The TCR sequence derives from a woman aged 35 to 49 with Graves' hyperthyroidism.

CDR3 loop: CSARFQVNQPQHF. As DNA, the CDR3 is TGCAGTGCTAGATTCCAGGTCAATCAGCCCCAGCATTTT. The rearrangement links TRBV20-1 to TRBJ1-5; D call uncertain. Trimming shortened V by 2 bases and J by 3 bases, and 8 bases separated the two germline ends. The germline CDR1 and CDR2 sequences are DFQATT and SNEGSKA (reference sequence). The length of the CDR3 is 13 residues.